This T cell receptor (beta chain) came from a study of blood T cell repertoires in COVID-19. Study context: Both acute and convalescent COVID-19 samples were obtained from the United States, Italy and Spain.

The authors' processing: Reference gene primer amplification gave nucleated cell count estimates. Sequencing was performed with immunoSEQ multiplex PCR; in TCRdb, only in-frame clones are kept and a portion is missing. The V and J calls and clone size are taken from that table; D and trimming were inferred from the DNA. The sample has about 300,000 clones; around nine tenths are singletons. Those enrolled, adults aged about 18 to 89 years, came from 24 US areas. The recovered donors of Cohort 3 showed two negative PCRs, clearance, or symptom resolution. The clonotype originates from a woman aged 18-29 years who had recovered from COVID-19. Sequencing input: PBMCs or T cells enriched from blood (not recorded which).

CDR3 loop: CASSPASSNIYNEQFF. As DNA, the CDR3 is TGCGCCAGCAGCCCCGCCTCTAGCAACATTTACAATGAGCAGTTCTTC. The rearrangement uses TRBV5-1 and TRBJ2-1, with a possible D match to TRBD2 (5 bases). The V end was cut by 4 bases, the J end by 4 bases, with 18 bases between. The CDR3 covers 16 residues. Germline lookup yields CDR1 SGHRS and CDR2 YFSETQ. The full variable domain, completed using reference TRBV5-1 and TRBJ2-1, is KAGVTQTPRYLIKTRGQQVTLSCSPISGHRSVSWYQQTPGQGLQFLFEYFSETQRNKGNFPGRFSGRQFSNSRSEMNVSTLELGDSALYLCASSPASSNIYNEQFFGPGTRLTVL.